Listed below are T cell receptor beta chains from one sample, sequenced in a study of T cell repertoires in cytomegalovirus infection. Each CDR3 protein gets one entry after TCRdb re-called the reads with MiXCR. The data show hundreds of thousands of distinct CDR3 sequences, 15% to 20% seen once. Sample: PBMCs. The receptors here all came from a human donor in good health (CMV status not recorded). Some clones in this sample may be carry-over from other donors' samples. Both conserved end residues are part of each CDR3. The D gene is left open where the match is weak. Expanded clones get a size class; other rows say once, few or many, or leave the size out.

abundance	v_gene	d_gene	j_gene	CDR3aa	CDR3nt
.	TRBV20-1	TRBD2	TRBJ2-1	CSALAGGDEQFF	TGCAGTGCTCTAGCGGGAGGCGATGAGCAGTTCTTC
many	TRBV7-6	TRBD2	TRBJ2-3	CASSFSASGDTDTQYF	TGTGCCAGCAGCTTCTCGGCTAGCGGGGACACAGATACGCAGTATTTT
.	TRBV11-2	TRBD1	TRBJ2-5	CASSSTQGWNPGTQSF	TGTGCCAGCAGCTCGACACAGGGGTGGAATCCAGGGACCCAGTCATTC
.	TRBV5-5	TRBD1	TRBJ2-1	CASSFLGQGYNEQFF	TGTGCCAGCAGCTTCCTGGGACAGGGCTACAATGAGCAGTTCTTC
many	TRBV12-3/TRBV12-4	TRBD1	TRBJ1-3	CASNQGGARSGNTIYF	TGTGCCAGCAACCAGGGGGGGGCGAGATCTGGAAACACCATATATTTT
.	TRBV11-2	.	TRBJ2-2	CASSFASGELFF	TGTGCCAGCAGCTTTGCGTCCGGGGAGCTGTTTTTT
few	TRBV12-3/TRBV12-4	.	TRBJ1-3	CASSFRAFGNTIYF	TGTGCCAGCAGTTTTAGGGCGTTTGGAAACACCATATATTTT
few	TRBV7-9	.	TRBJ1-1	CASSFERGTEAFF	TGTGCCAGCAGCTTTGAACGGGGGACTGAAGCTTTCTTT
once	TRBV23-1	.	TRBJ2-3	CRQHPGPLAAPGAPTDTQYF	TGCCGCCAGCACCCCGGTCCGCTGGCCGCCCCCGGGGCGCCCACAGATACGCAGTATTTT
many	TRBV7-2	TRBD2	TRBJ2-7	CASSPGLAGAAQYF	TGTGCCAGCAGCCCTGGACTAGCGGGAGCGGCGCAGTACTTC
few	TRBV4-1	.	TRBJ1-2	CASSPVANYGYTF	TGCGCCAGCAGCCCTGTTGCTAACTATGGCTACACCTTC
.	TRBV28	.	TRBJ2-5	CASRLSGMTQYF	TGTGCCAGCCGACTTTCGGGGATGACCCAGTACTTC
.	TRBV7-6	.	TRBJ2-2	CASSFGRGELFF	TGTGCCAGCAGCTTTGGGAGAGGGGAGCTGTTTTTT
few	TRBV18	.	TRBJ2-7	CASSRQLGEQYF	TGTGCCAGCTCACGGCAGCTGGGCGAGCAGTACTTC
few	TRBV25-1	.	TRBJ2-7	CASSVVGSYEQYF	TGTGCCAGCAGTGTTGTGGGTTCCTACGAGCAGTACTTC
many	TRBV10-3	TRBD1	TRBJ1-5	CASTPGQNNQPQHF	TGTGCCTCAACTCCGGGACAGAACAATCAGCCCCAGCATTTT
few	TRBV19	.	TRBJ2-2	CASSQGFLGPLGELFF	TGTGCCAGTAGCCAAGGGTTCTTGGGTCCCCTAGGGGAGCTGTTTTTT